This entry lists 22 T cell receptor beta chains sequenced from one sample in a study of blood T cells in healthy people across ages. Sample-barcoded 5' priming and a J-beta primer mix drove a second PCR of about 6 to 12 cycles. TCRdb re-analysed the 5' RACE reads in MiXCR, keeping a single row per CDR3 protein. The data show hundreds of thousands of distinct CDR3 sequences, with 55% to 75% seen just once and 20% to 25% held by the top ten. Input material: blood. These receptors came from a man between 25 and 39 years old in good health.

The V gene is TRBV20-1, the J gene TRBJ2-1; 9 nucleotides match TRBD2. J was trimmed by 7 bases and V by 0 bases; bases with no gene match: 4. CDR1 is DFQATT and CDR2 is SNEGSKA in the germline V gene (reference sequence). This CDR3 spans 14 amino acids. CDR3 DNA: TGCAGTGCTAGAGACGGGACTAGCAGAAATGAGCAGTTCTTC. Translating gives CSARDGTSRNEQFF.

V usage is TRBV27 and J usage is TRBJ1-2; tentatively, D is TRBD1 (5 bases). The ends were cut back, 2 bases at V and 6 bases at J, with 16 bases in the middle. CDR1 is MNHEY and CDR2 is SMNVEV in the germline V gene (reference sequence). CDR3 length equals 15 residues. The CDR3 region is CASSLVSGGGNGYTF. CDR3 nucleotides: TGTGCCAGCAGTTTAGTATCCGGGGGAGGCAATGGCTACACCTTC.

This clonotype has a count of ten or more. The CDR3 region is CASSSGSPDREGTQYF. The DNA for the CDR3 is TGCGCCAGCAGCTCAGGCTCACCCGACAGGGAAGGGACCCAGTACTTC. V usage is TRBV5-1 and J usage is TRBJ2-5; 7 bases are a match to TRBD1. This CDR3 contains 16 residues. J lost 7 bases, V lost 3 bases, and 15 bases had no gene match. Germline lookup yields CDR1 SGHRS and CDR2 YFSETQ.

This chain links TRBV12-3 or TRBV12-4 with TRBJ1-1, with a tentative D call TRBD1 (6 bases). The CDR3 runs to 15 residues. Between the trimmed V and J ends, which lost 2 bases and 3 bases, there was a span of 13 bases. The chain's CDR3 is CASSLWAGADTEAFF. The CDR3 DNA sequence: TGTGCCAGCAGTTTATGGGCAGGGGCGGACACTGAAGCTTTCTTT.

CDR3 loop: CASSQRQLGPGDTEAFF. The CDR3 DNA follows: TGTGCCAGCAGTCAAAGACAGCTCGGCCCCGGGGACACTGAAGCTTTCTTT. This chain links TRBV6-1 with TRBJ1-1; the D gene is possibly TRBD1 (5 bases). The CDR3 spans 17 residues. CDR1 is MNHNS and CDR2 is SASEGT in the germline V gene. The germline V and J ends were trimmed by 5 bases and 3 bases, with 22 bases remaining between them.

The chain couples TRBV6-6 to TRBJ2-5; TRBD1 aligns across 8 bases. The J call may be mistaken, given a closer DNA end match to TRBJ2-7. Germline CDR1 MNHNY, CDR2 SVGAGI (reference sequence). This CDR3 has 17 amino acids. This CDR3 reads CASRLTNTGTGEFEQYF. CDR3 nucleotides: TGTGCCAGCAGATTAACGAATACCGGGACAGGCGAGTTCGAGCAGTACTTC.

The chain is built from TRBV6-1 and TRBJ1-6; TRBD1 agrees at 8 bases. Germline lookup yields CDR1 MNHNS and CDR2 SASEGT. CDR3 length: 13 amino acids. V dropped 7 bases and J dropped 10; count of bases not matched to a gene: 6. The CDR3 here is CASTGTGGSPLHF. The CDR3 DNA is TGTGCCAGCACCGGGACAGGCGGATCACCCCTCCACTTT.

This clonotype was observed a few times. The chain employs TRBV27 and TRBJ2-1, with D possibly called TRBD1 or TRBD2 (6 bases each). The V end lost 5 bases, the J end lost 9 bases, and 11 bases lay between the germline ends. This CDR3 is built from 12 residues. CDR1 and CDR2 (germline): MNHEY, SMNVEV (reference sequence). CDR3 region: CASSRGQGEQFF. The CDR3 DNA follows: TGTGCCAGCAGTCGGGGGCAGGGTGAGCAGTTCTTC.

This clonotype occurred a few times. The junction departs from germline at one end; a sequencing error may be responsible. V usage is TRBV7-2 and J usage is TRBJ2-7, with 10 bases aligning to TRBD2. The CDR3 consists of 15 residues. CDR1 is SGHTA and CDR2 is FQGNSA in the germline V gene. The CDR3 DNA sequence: TGTGCCAGCGGCTTAGCGGGGGGACGCCCCTACGAGCAGTACTTC. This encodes CASGLAGGRPYEQYF. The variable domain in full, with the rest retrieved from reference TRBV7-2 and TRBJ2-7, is GAGVSQSPSNKVTEKGKDVELRCDPISGHTALYWYRQSLGQGLEFLIYFQGNSAPDKSGLPSDRFSAERTGGSVSTLTIQRTQQEDSAVYLCASGLAGGRPYEQYFGPGTRLTVT.

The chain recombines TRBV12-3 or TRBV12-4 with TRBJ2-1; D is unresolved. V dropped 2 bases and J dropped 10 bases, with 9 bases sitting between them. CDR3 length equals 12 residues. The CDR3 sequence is CASSLQTTEQFF. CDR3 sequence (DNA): TGTGCCAGCAGTTTACAGACAACCGAGCAGTTCTTC.

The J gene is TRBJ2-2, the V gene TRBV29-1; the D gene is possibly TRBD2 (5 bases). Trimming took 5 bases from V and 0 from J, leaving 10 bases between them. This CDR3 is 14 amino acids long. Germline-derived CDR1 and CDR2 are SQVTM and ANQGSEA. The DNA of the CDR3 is TGCAGCGTTCGGCGGGCCGCGAACACCGGGGAGCTGTTTTTT. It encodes CSVRRAANTGELFF.

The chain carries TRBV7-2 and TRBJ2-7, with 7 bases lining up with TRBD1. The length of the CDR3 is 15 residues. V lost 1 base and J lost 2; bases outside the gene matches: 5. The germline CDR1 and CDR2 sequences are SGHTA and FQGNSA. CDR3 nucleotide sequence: TGTGCCAGCAGCTTAGTCCGTCAGGGGGCCTACGAGCAGTACTTC. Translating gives CASSLVRQGAYEQYF. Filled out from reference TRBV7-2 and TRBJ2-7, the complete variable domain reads GAGVSQSPSNKVTEKGKDVELRCDPISGHTALYWYRQSLGQGLEFLIYFQGNSAPDKSGLPSDRFSAERTGGSVSTLTIQRTQQEDSAVYLCASSLVRQGAYEQYFGPGTRLTVT.

CDR3 DNA: TGTGCCAGCGCCTCCAGGGGGGTGAAAGATACGCAGTATTTT. It translates to CASASRGVKDTQYF. This chain joins TRBV12-3 or TRBV12-4 and TRBJ2-3, with D possibly TRBD1 on 7 matching bases. V lost 8 bases and J 5 bases, leaving 17 bases between the germline ends. The CDR3 is 14 amino acids.

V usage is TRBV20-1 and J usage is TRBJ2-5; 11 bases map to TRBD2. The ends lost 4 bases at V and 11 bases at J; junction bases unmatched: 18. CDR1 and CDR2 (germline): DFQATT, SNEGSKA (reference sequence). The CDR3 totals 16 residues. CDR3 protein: CSATGTSGPRINEQYF. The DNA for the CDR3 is TGCAGTGCTACAGGGACTAGCGGACCCAGAATAAATGAGCAGTACTTC.

CDR3 coding DNA: TGTGCCAGCAGTGAAGGGGGGCTCGGGGTAGGAGAGACCCAGTACTTC. Encoded protein: CASSEGGLGVGETQYF. V is TRBV2 and J is TRBJ2-5; D possibly corresponds to TRBD1 (6 bases). The CDR3 has 16 residues. Trimming took 1 base from V and 4 from J, leaving 16 bases between them. In germline, CDR1 is SNHLY, CDR2 FYNNEI.

CDR3 sequence: CSARDGGEVEGEQYF. For the CDR3, the DNA is TGCAGTGCTAGAGATGGGGGGGAGGTTGAAGGCGAGCAGTACTTC. The gene calls are TRBV20-1 and TRBJ2-7, with 7 positions matching TRBD2. CDR1 is DFQATT, CDR2 SNEGSKA, per germline (reference sequence). The CDR3 totals 15 residues. J gave up 6 bases and V 0 bases, and 11 bases lay outside the gene matches.

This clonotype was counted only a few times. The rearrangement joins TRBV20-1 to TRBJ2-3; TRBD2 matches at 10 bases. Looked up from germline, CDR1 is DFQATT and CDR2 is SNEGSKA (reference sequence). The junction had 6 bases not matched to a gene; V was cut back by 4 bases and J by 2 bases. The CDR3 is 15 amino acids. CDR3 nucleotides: TGCAGTGCTACGCTACTAGCGGGGTACACAGATACGCAGTATTTT. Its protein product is CSATLLAGYTDTQYF.

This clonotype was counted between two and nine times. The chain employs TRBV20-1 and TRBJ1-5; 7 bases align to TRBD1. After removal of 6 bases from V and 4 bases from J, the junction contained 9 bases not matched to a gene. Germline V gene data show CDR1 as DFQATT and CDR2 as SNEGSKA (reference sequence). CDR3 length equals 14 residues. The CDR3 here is CSAQETGRNQPQHF. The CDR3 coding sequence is TGCAGTGCACAAGAGACAGGGCGAAATCAGCCCCAGCATTTT.

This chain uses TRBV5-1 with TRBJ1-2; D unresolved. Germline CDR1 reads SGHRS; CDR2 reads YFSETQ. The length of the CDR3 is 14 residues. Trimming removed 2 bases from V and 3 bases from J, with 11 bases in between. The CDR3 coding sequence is TGCGCCAGCAGCTTTGGTGCAGACTACTATGGCTACACCTTC. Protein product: CASSFGADYYGYTF.

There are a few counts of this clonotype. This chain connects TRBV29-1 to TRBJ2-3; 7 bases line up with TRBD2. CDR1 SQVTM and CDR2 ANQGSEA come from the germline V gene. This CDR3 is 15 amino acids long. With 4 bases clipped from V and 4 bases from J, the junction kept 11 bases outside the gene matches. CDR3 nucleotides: TGCAGCGTTGTGGGGAGCGGGATCGGAGCAGATACGCAGTATTTT. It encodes CSVVGSGIGADTQYF.

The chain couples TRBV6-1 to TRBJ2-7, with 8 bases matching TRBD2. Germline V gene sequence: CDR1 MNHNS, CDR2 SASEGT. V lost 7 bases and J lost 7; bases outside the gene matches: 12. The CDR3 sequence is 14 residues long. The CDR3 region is CASTVRGGHLEQYF. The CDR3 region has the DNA TGTGCCAGCACTGTCCGCGGGGGGCATTTGGAGCAGTACTTC.

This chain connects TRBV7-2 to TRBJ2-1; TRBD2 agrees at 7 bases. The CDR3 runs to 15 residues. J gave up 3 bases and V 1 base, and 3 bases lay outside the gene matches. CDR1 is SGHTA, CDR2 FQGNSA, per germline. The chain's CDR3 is CASSLGWEGYNEQFF. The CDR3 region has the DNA TGTGCCAGCAGCTTAGGGTGGGAGGGCTACAATGAGCAGTTCTTC.